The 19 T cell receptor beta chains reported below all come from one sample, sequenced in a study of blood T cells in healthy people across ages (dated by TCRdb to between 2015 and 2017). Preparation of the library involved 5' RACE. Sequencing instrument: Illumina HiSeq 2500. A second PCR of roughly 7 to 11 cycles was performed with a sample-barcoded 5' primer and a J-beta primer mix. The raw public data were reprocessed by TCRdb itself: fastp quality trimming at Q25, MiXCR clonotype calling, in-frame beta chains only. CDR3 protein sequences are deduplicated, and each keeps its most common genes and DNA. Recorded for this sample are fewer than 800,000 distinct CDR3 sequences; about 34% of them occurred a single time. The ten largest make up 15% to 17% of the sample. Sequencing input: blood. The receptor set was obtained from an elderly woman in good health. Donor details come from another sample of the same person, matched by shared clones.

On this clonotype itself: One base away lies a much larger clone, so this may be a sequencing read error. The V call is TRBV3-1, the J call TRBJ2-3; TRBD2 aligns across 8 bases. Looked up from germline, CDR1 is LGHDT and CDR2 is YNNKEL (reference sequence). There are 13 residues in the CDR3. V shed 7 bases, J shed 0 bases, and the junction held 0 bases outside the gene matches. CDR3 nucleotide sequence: TGTGCCAGCATAGCGGGGAGCACAGATACGCAGTATTTT. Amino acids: CASIAGSTDTQYF.

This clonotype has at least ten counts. CDR3 protein: CASSFQQASYEQYF. CDR3 coding DNA: TGTGCCAGCAGCTTTCAACAGGCTTCCTACGAGCAGTACTTC. The chain is built from TRBV7-2 and TRBJ2-7, with a weak D call TRBD1 (5 bases). The CDR3 covers 14 residues. Trimming removed 3 bases from V and 1 base from J, with 10 bases in between. Germline assignment: CDR1 SGHTA and CDR2 FQGNSA.

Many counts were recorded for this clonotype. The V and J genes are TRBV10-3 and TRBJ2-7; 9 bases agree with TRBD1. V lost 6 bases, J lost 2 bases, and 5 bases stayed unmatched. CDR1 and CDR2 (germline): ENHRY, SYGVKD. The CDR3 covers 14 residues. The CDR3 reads CAISPRQGAYEQYF. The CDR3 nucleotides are TGTGCCATCAGCCCCAGACAGGGGGCCTACGAGCAGTACTTC.

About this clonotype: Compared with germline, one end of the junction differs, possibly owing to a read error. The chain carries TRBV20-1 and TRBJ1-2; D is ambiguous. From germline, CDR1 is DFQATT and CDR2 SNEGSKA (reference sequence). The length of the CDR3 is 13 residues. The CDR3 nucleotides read TGCGGTGCTAGAATTGATTCTAACTATGGCTACACCTTC. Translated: CGARIDSNYGYTF.

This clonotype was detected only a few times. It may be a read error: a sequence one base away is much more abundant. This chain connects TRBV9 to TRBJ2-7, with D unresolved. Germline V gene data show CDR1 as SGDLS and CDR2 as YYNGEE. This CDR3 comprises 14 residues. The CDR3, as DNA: TGTGTCAGCAGCCCTCGGACCCCGGCCTACGAGCAGTACTTC. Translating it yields CVSSPRTPAYEQYF.

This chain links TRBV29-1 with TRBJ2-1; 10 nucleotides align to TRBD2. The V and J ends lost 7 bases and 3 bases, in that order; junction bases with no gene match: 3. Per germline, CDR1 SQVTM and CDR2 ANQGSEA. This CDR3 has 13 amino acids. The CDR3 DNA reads TGCAGCGCTGGACTAGCGGACTACAATGAGCAGTTCTTC. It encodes CSAGLADYNEQFF.

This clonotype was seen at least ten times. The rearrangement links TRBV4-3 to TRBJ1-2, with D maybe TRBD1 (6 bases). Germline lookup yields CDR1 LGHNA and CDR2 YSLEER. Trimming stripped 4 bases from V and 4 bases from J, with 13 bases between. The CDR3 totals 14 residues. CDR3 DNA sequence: TGCGCCAGCAGCCGTCAGAAGGGGGTCTATGGCTACACCTTC. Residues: CASSRQKGVYGYTF.

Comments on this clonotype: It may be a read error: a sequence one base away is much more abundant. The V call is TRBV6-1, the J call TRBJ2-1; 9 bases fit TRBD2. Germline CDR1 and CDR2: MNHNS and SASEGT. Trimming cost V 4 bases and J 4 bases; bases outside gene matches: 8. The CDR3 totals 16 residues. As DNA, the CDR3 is TGTGCCAGCAGTGGGAAGAAGCGGGGGGCGTACAATGAGCAGTTCTTC. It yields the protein CASSGKKRGAYNEQFF.

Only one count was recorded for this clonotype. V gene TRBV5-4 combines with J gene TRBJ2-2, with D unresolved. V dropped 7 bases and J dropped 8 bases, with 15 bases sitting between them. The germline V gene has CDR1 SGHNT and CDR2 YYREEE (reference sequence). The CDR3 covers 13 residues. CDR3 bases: TGTGCCAGCCACCGGTACGACTCGGGGGAGCTGTTTTTT. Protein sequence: CASHRYDSGELFF.

CDR3 loop: CASSSGRTNYGYTF. The CDR3 DNA sequence: TGTGCCAGCAGCTCTGGGAGGACTAACTATGGCTACACCTTC. The chain recombines TRBV5-4 with TRBJ1-2; unclear D gene. There are 14 residues in the CDR3. Germline V gene sequence: CDR1 SGHNT, CDR2 YYREEE (reference sequence). V gave up 3 bases and J gave up 0 bases, with 9 bases separating them. Full variable domain (missing parts from reference TRBV5-4 and TRBJ1-2): ETGVTQSPTHLIKTRGQQVTLRCSSQSGHNTVSWYQQALGQGPQFIFQYYREEENGRGNFPPRFSGLQFPNYSSELNVNALELDDSALYLCASSSGRTNYGYTFGSGTRLTVV.

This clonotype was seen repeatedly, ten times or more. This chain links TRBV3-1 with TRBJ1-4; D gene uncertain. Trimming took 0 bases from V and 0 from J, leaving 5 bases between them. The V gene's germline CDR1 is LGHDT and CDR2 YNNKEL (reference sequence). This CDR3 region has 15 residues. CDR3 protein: CASSQDGSTNEKLFF. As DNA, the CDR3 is TGTGCCAGCAGCCAAGATGGATCAACTAATGAAAAACTGTTTTTT. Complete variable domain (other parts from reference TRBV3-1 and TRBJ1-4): DTAVSQTPKYLVTQMGNDKSIKCEQNLGHDTMYWYKQDSKKFLKIMFSYNNKELIINETVPNRFSPKSPDKAHLNLHINSLELGDSAVYFCASSQDGSTNEKLFFGSGTQLSVL.

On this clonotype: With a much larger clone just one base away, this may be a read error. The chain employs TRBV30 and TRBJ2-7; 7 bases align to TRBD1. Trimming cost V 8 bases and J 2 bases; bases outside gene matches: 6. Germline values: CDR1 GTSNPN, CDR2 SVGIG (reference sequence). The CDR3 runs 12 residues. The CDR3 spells CAAQGPPYEQYF. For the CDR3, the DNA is TGTGCCGCACAGGGGCCCCCCTACGAGCAGTACTTC.

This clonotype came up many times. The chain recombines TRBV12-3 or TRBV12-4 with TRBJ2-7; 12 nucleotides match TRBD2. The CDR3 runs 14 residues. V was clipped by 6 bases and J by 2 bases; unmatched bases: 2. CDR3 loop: CASRPSGGAYEQYF. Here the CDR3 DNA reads TGTGCCAGCAGACCTAGCGGGGGGGCCTACGAGCAGTACTTC.

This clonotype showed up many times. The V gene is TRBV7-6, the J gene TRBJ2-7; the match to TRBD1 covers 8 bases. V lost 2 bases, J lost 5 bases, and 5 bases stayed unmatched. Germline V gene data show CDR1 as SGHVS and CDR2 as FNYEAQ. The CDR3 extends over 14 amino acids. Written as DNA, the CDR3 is TGTGCCAGCAGCTTAAGACAGGGGTTGCACGAGCAGTACTTC. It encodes CASSLRQGLHEQYF.

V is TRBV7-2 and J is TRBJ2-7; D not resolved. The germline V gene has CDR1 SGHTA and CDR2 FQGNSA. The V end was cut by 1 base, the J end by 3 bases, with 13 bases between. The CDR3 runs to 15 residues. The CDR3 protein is CASSLGADGGYEQYF. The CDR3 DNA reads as TGTGCCAGCAGCTTAGGGGCCGACGGCGGCTACGAGCAGTACTTC. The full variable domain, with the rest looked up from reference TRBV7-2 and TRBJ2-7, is GAGVSQSPSNKVTEKGKDVELRCDPISGHTALYWYRQSLGQGLEFLIYFQGNSAPDKSGLPSDRFSAERTGGSVSTLTIQRTQQEDSAVYLCASSLGADGGYEQYFGPGTRLTVT.

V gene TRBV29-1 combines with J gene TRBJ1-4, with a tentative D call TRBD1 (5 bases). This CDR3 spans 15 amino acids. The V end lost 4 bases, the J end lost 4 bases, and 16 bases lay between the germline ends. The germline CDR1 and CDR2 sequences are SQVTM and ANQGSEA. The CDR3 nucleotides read TGCAGCGTTGCCAACCAACGGGGGTTTAATGAAAAACTGTTTTTT. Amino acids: CSVANQRGFNEKLFF.

The CDR3 reads CSAPGPGSGNTIYF. The CDR3 DNA sequence: TGCAGTGCCCCCGGCCCAGGCTCTGGAAACACCATATATTTT. This chain links TRBV20-1 with TRBJ1-3; D not resolved. Per germline, CDR1 DFQATT and CDR2 SNEGSKA (reference sequence). Trimming left V 6 bases short and J 0 bases short, with 12 bases between. This CDR3 comprises 14 residues.

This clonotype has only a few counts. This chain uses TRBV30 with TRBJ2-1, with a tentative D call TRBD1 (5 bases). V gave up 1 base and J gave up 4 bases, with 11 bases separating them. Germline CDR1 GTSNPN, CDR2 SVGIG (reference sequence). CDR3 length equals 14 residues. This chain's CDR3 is CAWSEDTLYNEQFF. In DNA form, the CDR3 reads TGTGCCTGGAGTGAGGACACGTTGTACAATGAGCAGTTCTTC.

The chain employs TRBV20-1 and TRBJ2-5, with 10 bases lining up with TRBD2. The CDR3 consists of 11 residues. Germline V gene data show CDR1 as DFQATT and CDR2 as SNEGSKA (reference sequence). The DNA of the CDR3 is TGCAGAGCACTAGCGGGGAGTGAGCAGTACTTC. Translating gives CRALAGSEQYF.